The 17 T cell receptor beta chains listed next were all sequenced from one sample in a study of blood T cell repertoires in COVID-19. The protocol was immunoSEQ multiplex PCR, while the TCRdb copy is restricted to in-frame clones and leaves out a portion. Of about 270,000 clones listed, roughly 86% were seen once; the top ten hold approximately 9%. Sequences were obtained from peripheral blood. These receptors originate from a man aged 35-49 years with active or convalescent COVID-19.

The V gene is TRBV15, the J gene TRBJ2-1; maybe TRBD1 (6 bases). From germline, CDR1 is LNHNV and CDR2 YYDKDF (reference sequence). This CDR3 has 16 residues. Trimming took 0 bases from V and 8 from J, leaving 17 bases between them. The CDR3 region is CATSRDRGRGGDEQFF. DNA of the CDR3: TGTGCCACCAGCAGAGATAGGGGCAGGGGTGGGGATGAGCAGTTCTTC.

The chain couples TRBV29-1 to TRBJ1-2; the match to TRBD1 covers 8 bases. The junction had 11 bases not matched to a gene; V was cut back by 6 bases and J by 8 bases. Germline values: CDR1 SQVTM, CDR2 ANQGSEA. The CDR3 sequence is 13 residues long. CDR3 sequence: CSVSPGGYGGYTF. DNA for the CDR3: TGCAGCGTCTCCCCAGGGGGCTATGGAGGCTACACCTTC.

This chain uses TRBV21-1 with TRBJ2-1; the table's D call TRBD2 went unverified against the DNA. TRBV21-1 constitutes a pseudogene. The CDR3 is 20 residues long. The DNA for the CDR3 is TGTGCCAGCAGCCCAGGAAAGGCTAGCGGGGGCCTCGCCCTGTGGAATGAGCAGTTCTTC. This codes for CASSPGKASGGLALWNEQFF.

The genes are TRBV28 and TRBJ1-1, with D possibly being TRBD1 (6 bases). The V end was cut by 4 bases, the J end by 4 bases, with 16 bases between. This CDR3 is built from 15 residues. Germline loops: CDR1 MDHEN, CDR2 SYDVKM. The CDR3: CASSSSPQGTTEAFF. For the CDR3, the DNA is TGTGCCAGCAGTTCATCCCCACAGGGTACCACTGAAGCTTTCTTT.

The chain recombines TRBV29-1 with TRBJ2-3; D is possibly TRBD2 (6 bases). Between the trimmed V and J ends, which lost 8 bases and 5 bases, there was a span of 20 bases. Germline loops: CDR1 SQVTM, CDR2 ANQGSEA. The CDR3 contains 14 residues. CDR3 loop: CSYIRDSTVDTQYF. DNA of the CDR3: TGCAGCTATATCCGGGACTCGACGGTAGATACGCAGTATTTT.

The chain combines TRBV5-4 with TRBJ2-3, with 9 bases aligning to TRBD2. Germline CDR1 reads SGHNT; CDR2 reads YYREEE (reference sequence). This CDR3 comprises 13 residues. Trimming took 0 bases from V and 8 from J; bases not matched to a gene: 1. This CDR3 is CASSLGGGGTQYF. The DNA of the CDR3 is TGTGCCAGCAGCTTGGGCGGGGGGGGTACGCAGTATTTT.

The chain links TRBV9 to TRBJ1-2; weak D call: TRBD1 (6 bases). Germline CDR1 SGDLS, CDR2 YYNGEE. The CDR3 has 15 residues. V gave up 2 bases and J gave up 4 bases, with 15 bases separating them. CDR3 coding DNA: TGTGCCAGCAGCGTGACAGGAGGAACCAGCTATGGCTACACCTTC. Translated: CASSVTGGTSYGYTF.

The chain recombines TRBV5-1 with TRBJ2-4; 14 nucleotides match TRBD2. The CDR3 runs to 21 residues. CDR1 SGHRS and CDR2 YFSETQ come from the germline V gene. The V segment lost 0 bases and the J segment 0 bases; nucleotides outside the gene matches: 11. In DNA, the CDR3 is TGCGCCAGCAGCTTGGAATGGCGGGCCGGGACTAGCGGGAGAGCCAAAAACATTCAGTACTTC. As protein: CASSLEWRAGTSGRAKNIQYF.

The J gene is TRBJ1-2, the V gene TRBV6-5, with 9 bases fitting TRBD1. In germline, CDR1 is MNHEY, CDR2 SVGAGI. This CDR3 is built from 14 residues. J was trimmed by 7 bases and V by 4 bases; bases with no gene match: 7. In DNA, the CDR3 is TGTGCCAGCAGTTTCGGGACAGGGTGGTCTGGCTACACCTTC. Translation: CASSFGTGWSGYTF.

This clone has just a few counts. The rearrangement joins TRBV7-7 to TRBJ2-2; TRBD2 matches at 7 bases. Germline V gene sequence: CDR1 SSHAT, CDR2 FNYEAQ (reference sequence). This CDR3 contains 14 residues. The J segment lost 3 bases and the V segment lost 8 bases, leaving 6 bases of the junction unmatched. This CDR3 reads CASGASGYTGELFF. Here the CDR3 DNA reads TGTGCCAGCGGGGCTAGCGGATACACCGGGGAGCTGTTTTTT.

J is TRBJ1-2 and V is TRBV6-6; 9 bases line up with TRBD1. Germline assignment: CDR1 MNHNY and CDR2 SVGAGI (reference sequence). The junction had 3 bases not matched to a gene; V was cut back by 2 bases and J by 5 bases. The CDR3 spans 14 residues. The CDR3 reads CASSYRDREYGYTF. The CDR3 DNA sequence: TGTGCCAGCAGTTACAGGGACAGGGAGTATGGCTACACCTTC.

Here the CDR3 DNA reads TGTGCCAGCAGTTTACAGGGGGCGTCGGCGATAGATCAGCCCCAGCATTTT. Protein sequence: CASSLQGASAIDQPQHF. J is TRBJ1-5 and V is TRBV27, with 8 bases lining up with TRBD1. With 2 bases clipped from V and 5 bases from J, the junction kept 11 bases outside the gene matches. This CDR3 comprises 17 residues. Germline lookup yields CDR1 MNHEY and CDR2 SMNVEV (reference sequence).

J is TRBJ1-3 and V is TRBV5-1; TRBD1 is a possible D gene (5 bases). Germline V gene data show CDR1 as SGHRS and CDR2 as YFSETQ. The CDR3 runs to 14 residues. V lost 6 bases and J lost 1, with 11 bases in between. Written as DNA, the CDR3 is TGCGCCAGCAACCTGGGGACTTCTGGAAACACCATATATTTT. Amino acids: CASNLGTSGNTIYF.

The chain combines TRBV19 with TRBJ2-7; 8 bases line up with TRBD2. CDR3 length: 14 amino acids. V gave up 3 bases and J gave up 0 bases; unmatched junction bases: 1. Germline V lookup: CDR1 LNHDA, CDR2 SQIVND (reference sequence). The CDR3 region has the DNA TGTGCCAGTAGTATGGCGGGGGGCTCCTACGAGCAGTACTTC. Translating gives CASSMAGGSYEQYF. Full variable domain (remainder filled in from reference TRBV19 and TRBJ2-7): DGGITQSPKYLFRKEGQNVTLSCEQNLNHDAMYWYRQDPGQGLRLIYYSQIVNDFQKGDIAEGYSVSREKKESFPLTVTSAQKNPTAFYLCASSMAGGSYEQYFGPGTRLTVT.

The rearrangement uses TRBV18 and TRBJ2-7, with TRBD2 matching over 16 bases. This CDR3 is 17 amino acids long. The germline V gene has CDR1 KGHSH and CDR2 LQKENI. The V segment lost 5 bases and the J segment 3 bases; nucleotides outside the gene matches: 7. The CDR3 here is CASSGTSGRAGNYEQYF. The CDR3 DNA reads TGTGCCAGCTCAGGGACTAGCGGGAGGGCCGGTAACTACGAGCAGTACTTC.

The J gene is TRBJ1-5, the V gene TRBV5-7, with D possibly matching TRBD1 (6 bases). TRBV5-7 is marked as an open reading frame, function uncertain. The V end was cut by 0 bases, the J end by 1 base, with 17 bases between. The CDR3 is 18 residues long. As DNA, the CDR3 is TGTGCCAGCAGCTTGGAAGGGGCAGGGGTATTCAGCAATCAGCCCCAGCATTTT. Protein sequence: CASSLEGAGVFSNQPQHF.

The chain carries TRBV19 and TRBJ1-5, with D perhaps TRBD1 (5 bases). Between the trimmed V and J ends, which lost 7 bases and 2 bases, there was a span of 15 bases. CDR1 LNHDA and CDR2 SQIVND come from the germline V gene (reference sequence). CDR3 length equals 15 residues. The CDR3 DNA is TGTGCCAGTAACCTTAGGGGCGGTGGCAATCAGCCCCAGCATTTT. Protein: CASNLRGGGNQPQHF.